This T cell receptor (beta chain) was sequenced for a study of cytomegalovirus exposure and HLA in healthy donors. General study points: Later analysis identified several of the most significant clusters that appeared linked to common viral pathogens.

Germline CDR1 and CDR2: SGHDN and FVKESK. The CDR3 covers 14 residues. V was cut by 1 base and J by 2 bases, with 9 bases left in between. The primer mix had 60 Vbeta and 13 Jbeta primers. This table comes from immunoSEQ multiplex PCR, and its TCRdb copy is limited to in-frame clones, with some not included. The sample contains 100,000 to 150,000 clones, approximately 78% of which appear only once. A remark on this clone: Its specificity is not known.

The chain carries TRBV14 and TRBJ2-7, with no clear D. The origin of this receptor is a woman between 40 and 50 years old in good health and CMV-seropositive. Sequencing used PBMCs. CDR3 protein: CASSQVNPPYEQYF. In DNA, the CDR3 is TGTGCCAGCAGCCAAGTTAATCCCCCCTACGAGCAGTACTTC.